What follows describes a single TCR beta chain. As yet, its antigen is unknown. Profiled with immunoSEQ multiplex PCR; TCRdb holds only in-frame clones, not every one. The sample includes about 52,000 clones, over 80% seen only once; the top ten take around 12%. The sample is drawn from a study of OX40 agonist ivuxolimab in advanced cancers. At the level of the study: Dose-escalation patients were diagnosed with hepatocellular carcinoma, melanoma, renal cell cancer or head and neck cancer. From 23 to 79 years was the age range, with a mean of approximately 63 years, and 65% to 90% were male. Overall study findings and caveats: At 0.1 to 3.0 mg/kg and by week 6, clonal expansion occurred in CD4+ and CD8+ blood T cells. Expanded clones tended on average to be more numerous among CD8+ T cells than CD4+.

Germline V lookup: CDR1 WSHSY, CDR2 SAAADI. CDR3 length equals 15 residues. The trim removed 9 bases at V and 6 bases at J, leaving 14 bases unmatched. The receptor was isolated from an adult with an advanced solid tumor such as melanoma, head and neck, liver or kidney cancer. The sample here was CD4+ or CD8+ T cells sorted from blood, taken in a trial of the OX40 agonist ivuxolimab. V gene TRBV10-2 combines with J gene TRBJ2-1, with 7 positions matching TRBD2. The CDR3 loop is CASRLPGTTSNEQFF. CDR3 sequence (DNA): TGCGCCAGTCGGCTCCCCGGGACTACATCCAATGAGCAGTTCTTC.